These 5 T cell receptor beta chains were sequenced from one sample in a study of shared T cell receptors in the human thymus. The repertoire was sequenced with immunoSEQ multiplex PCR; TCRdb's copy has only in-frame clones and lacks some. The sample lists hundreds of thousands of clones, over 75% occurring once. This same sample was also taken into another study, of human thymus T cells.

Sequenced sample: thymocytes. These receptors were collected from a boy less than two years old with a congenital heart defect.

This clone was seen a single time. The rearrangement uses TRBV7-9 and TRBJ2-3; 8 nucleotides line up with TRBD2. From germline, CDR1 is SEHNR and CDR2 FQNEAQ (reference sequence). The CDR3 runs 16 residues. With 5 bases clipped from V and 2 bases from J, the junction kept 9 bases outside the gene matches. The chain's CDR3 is CASSPRGREVTDTQYF. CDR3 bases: TGTGCCAGCAGCCCCCGGGGGCGGGAGGTCACAGATACGCAGTATTTT.

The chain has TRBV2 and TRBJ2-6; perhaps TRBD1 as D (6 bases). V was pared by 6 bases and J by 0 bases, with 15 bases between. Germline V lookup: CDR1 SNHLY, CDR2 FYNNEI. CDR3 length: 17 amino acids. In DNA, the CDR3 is TGTGCCAGCAGCTCCGGGCAGGGGCCCTCTGGGGCCAACGTCCTGACTTTC. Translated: CASSSGQGPSGANVLTF. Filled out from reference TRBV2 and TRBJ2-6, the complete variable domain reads EPEVTQTPSHQVTQMGQEVILRCVPISNHLYFYWYRQILGQKVEFLVSFYNNEISEKSEIFDDQFSVERPDGSNFTLKIRSTKLEDSAMYFCASSSGQGPSGANVLTFGAGSRLTVL.

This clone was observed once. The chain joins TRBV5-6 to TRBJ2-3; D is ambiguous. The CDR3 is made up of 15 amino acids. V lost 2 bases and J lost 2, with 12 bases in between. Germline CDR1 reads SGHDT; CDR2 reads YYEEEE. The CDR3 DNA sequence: TGTGCCAGCAGCTTCTCGGTGGTCCCCACAGATACGCAGTATTTT. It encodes CASSFSVVPTDTQYF.

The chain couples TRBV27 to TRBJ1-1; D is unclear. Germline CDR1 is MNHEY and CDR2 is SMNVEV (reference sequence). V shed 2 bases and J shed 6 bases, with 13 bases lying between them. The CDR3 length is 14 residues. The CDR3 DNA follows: TGTGCCAGCAGTTTACCCGGGAAGGGCTCTGAAGCTTTCTTT. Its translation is CASSLPGKGSEAFF.

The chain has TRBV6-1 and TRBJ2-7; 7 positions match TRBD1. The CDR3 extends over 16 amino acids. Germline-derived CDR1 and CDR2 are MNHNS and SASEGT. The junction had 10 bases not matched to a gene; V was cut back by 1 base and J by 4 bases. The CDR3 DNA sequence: TGTGCCAGCAGTGAAGGGGGGACAGCTAGTATATACGAGCAGTACTTC. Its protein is CASSEGGTASIYEQYF.